Following are 15 T cell receptor beta chains from one sample sequenced in a study of CD8 T cells in ankylosing spondylitis. Using its own MiXCR run on the 5' RACE reads, TCRdb lists one record per CDR3 protein. The sample has about 160,000 distinct CDR3 sequences, around 16% seen once. Material for sequencing was blood, either unsorted or a sorted T cell fraction (not recorded which). The receptors shown here come from a male donor with ankylosing spondylitis or in good health (not recorded which).

This clonotype was seen a handful of times. The chain links TRBV5-1 to TRBJ1-6, with a possible D match to TRBD1 (6 bases). Germline CDR1 and CDR2: SGHRS and YFSETQ. CDR3 length: 15 residues. Between the trimmed V and J ends, which lost 4 bases and 9 bases, there was a span of 17 bases. The CDR3 loop is CASSPEQGFGSPLHF. DNA of the CDR3: TGCGCCAGCAGCCCGGAACAGGGTTTCGGTTCACCCCTCCACTTT. The whole variable domain, filled in from reference TRBV5-1 and TRBJ1-6, reads KAGVTQTPRYLIKTRGQQVTLSCSPISGHRSVSWYQQTPGQGLQFLFEYFSETQRNKGNFPGRFSGRQFSNSRSEMNVSTLELGDSALYLCASSPEQGFGSPLHFGNGTRLTVT.

This clonotype was counted at least ten times. The DNA of the CDR3 is TGCAGCGCCGGTGCGGGACAGGGTGGCACCGGGGAGCTGTTTTTT. Protein product: CSAGAGQGGTGELFF. This chain links TRBV29-1 with TRBJ2-2, with TRBD1 matching over 9 bases. With 7 bases clipped from V and 4 bases from J, the junction kept 10 bases outside the gene matches. CDR1 is SQVTM and CDR2 is ANQGSEA in the germline V gene. The CDR3 is 15 residues long.

This clonotype came up a few times. A read error may be the cause here, since a much bigger clone is one base away. This chain connects TRBV6-1 to TRBJ1-2; D remains ambiguous. CDR1 and CDR2 (germline): MNHNS, SASEGT. There are 14 residues in the CDR3. Written as DNA, the CDR3 is TGTGCCAGCAGTCCTCAAGTTATTCCCTATGACTACACCTTC. It is translated as CASSPQVIPYDYTF.

This clonotype was detected many times. V is TRBV20-1 and J is TRBJ2-7; D is perhaps TRBD1 (6 bases). CDR1 and CDR2 from the germline V gene are DFQATT and SNEGSKA (reference sequence). V lost 6 bases and J lost 5, with 11 bases in between. This CDR3 spans 11 amino acids. In nucleotides, the CDR3 is TGCAGTGCCACACAGGGAGACGAGCAGTACTTC. Its protein is CSATQGDEQYF.

This clonotype showed up many times. This rearrangement joins TRBV6-1 to TRBJ2-3; no clear D gene. V shed 5 bases and J shed 4 bases, with 16 bases lying between them. The CDR3 spans 15 residues. Looked up from germline, CDR1 is MNHNS and CDR2 is SASEGT. In DNA, the CDR3 is TGTGCCAGCAGTAGCCCGTTGGTGACGGCAGATACGCAGTATTTT. This gives the protein CASSSPLVTADTQYF.

The chain uses TRBV5-1 and TRBJ2-7; D is unclear. Between the trimmed V and J ends, which lost 4 bases and 9 bases, there was a span of 23 bases. Germline assignment: CDR1 SGHRS and CDR2 YFSETQ. The CDR3 loop spans 15 amino acids. Here the CDR3 DNA reads TGCGCCAGCAGCCCTTCGGTAGGAGATCCTGGCAGGCAGTACTTC. It translates to CASSPSVGDPGRQYF.

This clonotype was picked up many times. The V call is TRBV10-3, the J call TRBJ2-7, with D uncertain. The CDR3 runs 13 residues. V was cut by 0 bases and J by 3 bases, with 6 bases left in between. CDR1 and CDR2 (germline): ENHRY, SYGVKD. The CDR3 region has the DNA TGTGCCATCAGTGAGTCTTCCAGCTACGAGCAGTACTTC. It encodes CAISESSSYEQYF.

Ten or more counts support this clonotype. The genes are TRBV20-1 and TRBJ2-1, with D perhaps matching TRBD2 (5 bases). Per the germline V gene, CDR1 is DFQATT and CDR2 is SNEGSKA (reference sequence). V shed 6 bases and J shed 7 bases, with 19 bases lying between them. This CDR3 comprises 14 residues. Here the CDR3 reads CSAWWGDGENEQFF. The CDR3 DNA reads as TGCAGTGCGTGGTGGGGAGACGGGGAGAATGAGCAGTTCTTC.

This chain uses TRBV19 with TRBJ1-5, with unresolved D. This CDR3 comprises 13 residues. V was clipped by 4 bases and J by 0 bases, with 4 bases between them. The germline CDR1 and CDR2 sequences are LNHDA and SQIVND (reference sequence). CDR3 sequence (DNA): TGTGCCAGTAGTACTAGTAGCAATCAGCCCCAGCATTTT. Translation gives CASSTSSNQPQHF.

This clonotype was counted at least ten times. V and J are TRBV20-1 and TRBJ1-1; TRBD1 might be the D (5 bases). Germline V CDR1 and CDR2: DFQATT, SNEGSKA (reference sequence). CDR3 length: 11 amino acids. Trimming took 3 bases from V and 7 from J, leaving 9 bases between them. The CDR3 DNA sequence: TGCAGTGCTAGGAGGACAAATGAAGCTTTCTTT. Protein sequence: CSARRTNEAFF.

The chain is built from TRBV28 and TRBJ1-4, with D unresolved. This CDR3 region has 15 residues. The germline V gene encodes CDR1 MDHEN and CDR2 SYDVKM. Trimming shortened V by 5 bases and J by 5 bases, and 15 bases separated the two germline ends. DNA of the CDR3: TGTGCCAGCAGTGAGCTCCGGGCCAAAAATGAAAAACTGTTTTTT. Its protein is CASSELRAKNEKLFF. Supplemented by reference TRBV28 and TRBJ1-4, the full variable domain reads DVKVTQSSRYLVKRTGEKVFLECVQDMDHENMFWYRQDPGLGLRLIYFSYDVKMKEKGDIPEGYSVSREKKERFSLILESASTNQTSMYLCASSELRAKNEKLFFGSGTQLSVL.

This clonotype was detected many times. The J gene is TRBJ2-1, the V gene TRBV5-1, with 10 positions matching TRBD1. The length of the CDR3 is 19 residues. Per germline, CDR1 SGHRS and CDR2 YFSETQ. The junction had 18 bases not matched to a gene; V was cut back by 0 bases and J by 9 bases. In nucleotides, the CDR3 is TGCGCCAGCAGCTTGGCCGGGACAGGGGACTTAAAGATCAGGATTGAGCAGTTCTTC. This sequence encodes CASSLAGTGDLKIRIEQFF.

This clonotype has more than one count but fewer than ten. This chain joins TRBV7-4 and TRBJ2-3; D is possibly TRBD2 (6 bases). CDR3 length equals 15 residues. Per germline, CDR1 SGHVT and CDR2 SQSDAQ. V dropped 6 bases and J dropped 4 bases, with 17 bases sitting between them. The CDR3 spells CASSRLDGSADTQYF. The CDR3 nucleotides are TGTGCCAGCAGTAGGCTCGACGGGAGCGCAGATACGCAGTATTTT.

The V and J genes are TRBV28 and TRBJ2-7; no reliable D call. Trimming left V 3 bases short and J 2 bases short, with 8 bases between. In germline, CDR1 is MDHEN, CDR2 SYDVKM. This CDR3 has 13 amino acids. The DNA for the CDR3 is TGTGCCAGCAGTTTCCGCACACCCTACGAGCAGTACTTC. Translation: CASSFRTPYEQYF.

This clonotype was counted at least ten times. The rearrangement uses TRBV12-3 or TRBV12-4 and TRBJ1-3; D remains unclear. The CDR3 is 15 amino acids. Trimming pared 7 bases from V and 0 bases from J, leaving 13 bases between. The CDR3 sequence is CASTGQTFSGNTIYF. The CDR3 DNA is TGTGCCAGCACGGGCCAGACCTTCTCTGGAAACACCATATATTTT.